The T cell receptor beta chain under discussion was sequenced for a study of regulatory and conventional T cells in RAG deficiency. With respect to this clone: Its antigen is still unknown.

Whole-study results and caveats: Patient subsets had shorter CDR3s; Omenn Treg-Tconv overlap exceeded 85%. Control T-cell subsets had markedly higher Shannon entropy and lower Simpson indices than RAG-deficient patients.

The protocol was immunoSEQ multiplex PCR, while the TCRdb copy is restricted to in-frame clones and leaves out a portion. The sample lists approximately 35,000 clones, 60% to 85% occurring once. Blood CD4+ CD25-low CD127-high conventional T cells supplied the genomic DNA template. CDR3 size: 13 residues. Germline assignment: CDR1 LNHDA and CDR2 SQIVND (reference sequence). Trimming cost V 7 bases and J 5 bases, with 13 bases left between them. This same sample was also part of a study on regulatory T cells. Turning to that study: The primer mix had 52 TRBV and 13 TRBJ primers.

The clonotype originates from a human donor in good health. The chain couples TRBV19 to TRBJ2-3, with D uncertain. Sequenced: CD4+ effector T cells sorted from blood. The CDR3: CASKKGIGDTQYF. The CDR3 nucleotides read TGTGCCAGTAAGAAAGGAATTGGAGATACGCAGTATTTT.